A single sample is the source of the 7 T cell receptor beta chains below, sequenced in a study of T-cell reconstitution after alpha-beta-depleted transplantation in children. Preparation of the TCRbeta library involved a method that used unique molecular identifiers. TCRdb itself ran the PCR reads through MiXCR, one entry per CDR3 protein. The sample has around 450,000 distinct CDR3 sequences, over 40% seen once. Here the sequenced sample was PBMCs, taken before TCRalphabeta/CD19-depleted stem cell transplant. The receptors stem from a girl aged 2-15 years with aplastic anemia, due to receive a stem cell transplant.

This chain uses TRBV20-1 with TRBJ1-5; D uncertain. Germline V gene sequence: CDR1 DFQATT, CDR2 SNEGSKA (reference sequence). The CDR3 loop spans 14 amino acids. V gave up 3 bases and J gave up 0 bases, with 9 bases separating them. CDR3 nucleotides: TGCAGTGCTAGTTATCATAGTAGCAATCAGCCCCAGCATTTT. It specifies CSASYHSSNQPQHF.

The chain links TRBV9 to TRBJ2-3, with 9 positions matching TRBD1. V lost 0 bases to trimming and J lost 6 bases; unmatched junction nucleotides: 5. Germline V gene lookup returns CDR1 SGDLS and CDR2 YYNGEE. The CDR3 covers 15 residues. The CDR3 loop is CASSVGDREWDTQYF. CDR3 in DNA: TGTGCCAGCAGCGTAGGGGACAGGGAGTGGGATACGCAGTATTTT.

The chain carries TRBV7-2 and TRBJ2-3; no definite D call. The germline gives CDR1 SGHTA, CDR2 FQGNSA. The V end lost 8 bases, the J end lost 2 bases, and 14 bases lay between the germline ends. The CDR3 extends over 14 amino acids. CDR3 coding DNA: TGTGCCAGCGGTCTAGGCCCACTCACAGATACGCAGTATTTT. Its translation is CASGLGPLTDTQYF.

CDR3 in amino acids: CASSLDPGTGPKETQYF. The CDR3 DNA sequence: TGTGCCAGCAGCTTGGACCCCGGGACAGGGCCAAAAGAGACCCAGTACTTC. The V gene is TRBV5-5, the J gene TRBJ2-5; 9 bases map to TRBD1. The CDR3 has 17 residues. V was pared by 0 bases and J by 3 bases, with 9 bases of the junction left unmatched. Germline loops: CDR1 SGHKS, CDR2 YYEKEE (reference sequence).

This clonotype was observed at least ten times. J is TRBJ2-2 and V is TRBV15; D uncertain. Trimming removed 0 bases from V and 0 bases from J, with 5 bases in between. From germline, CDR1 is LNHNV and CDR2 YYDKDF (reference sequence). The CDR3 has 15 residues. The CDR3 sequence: CATSRDPSNTGELFF. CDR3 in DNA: TGTGCCACCAGCAGAGATCCTTCGAACACCGGGGAGCTGTTTTTT.

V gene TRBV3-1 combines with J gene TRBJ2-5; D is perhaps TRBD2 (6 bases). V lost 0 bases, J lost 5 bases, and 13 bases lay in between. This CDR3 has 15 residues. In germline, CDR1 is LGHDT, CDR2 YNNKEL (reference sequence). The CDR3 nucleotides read TGTGCCAGCAGCCAAGATTTTGCGGGGAGGGAGACCCAGTACTTC. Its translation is CASSQDFAGRETQYF.

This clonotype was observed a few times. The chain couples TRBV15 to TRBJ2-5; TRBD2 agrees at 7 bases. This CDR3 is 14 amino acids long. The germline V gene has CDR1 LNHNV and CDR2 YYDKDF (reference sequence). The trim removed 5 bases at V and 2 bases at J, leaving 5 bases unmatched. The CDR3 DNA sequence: TGTGCCACCAGCCCGGCTAGCGGACAAGAGACCCAGTACTTC. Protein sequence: CATSPASGQETQYF.